The next 9 T cell receptor beta chains were all read from a single sample in a study of blood T cell repertoires in COVID-19. Only in-frame clones appear in the TCRdb table, and some are missing; sequencing was by immunoSEQ multiplex PCR. The sample has roughly 70,000 clones; roughly 80% are singletons. Sequencing was performed on peripheral blood. The receptors were gathered from a woman aged 80 or over with active or convalescent COVID-19.

The V call is TRBV13, the J call TRBJ2-5; tentative D call: TRBD2 (5 bases). With 0 bases removed from V and 6 bases from J, the gap between germline ends came to 11 bases. The CDR3 spans 14 residues. Germline V CDR1 and CDR2: PRHDT, FYEKMQ (reference sequence). DNA for the CDR3: TGTGCCAGCAGCTTAGGCGGAGCCGGGAAGACCCAGTACTTC. Translating it yields CASSLGGAGKTQYF.

The sample holds one count of this clone. The V and J genes are TRBV28 and TRBJ2-2; 9 nucleotides line up with TRBD1. The V gene end was trimmed by 6 bases and the J gene end by 5 bases; junction bases not matched to a gene: 7. This CDR3 is built from 15 residues. Germline V gives CDR1 MDHEN, CDR2 SYDVKM. CDR3 protein: CASRSPGTGTGELFF. In DNA, the CDR3 is TGTGCCAGCAGAAGTCCCGGGACAGGGACCGGGGAGCTGTTTTTT.

This clone was seen just once. This chain links TRBV11-2 with TRBJ2-7, with 9 bases that match TRBD2. The CDR3 has 15 residues. V shed 1 base, J shed 5 bases, and the junction held 6 bases outside the gene matches. Germline assignment: CDR1 SGHAT and CDR2 FQNNGV. This CDR3 reads CASSLGAGGRDEQYF. In nucleotides, the CDR3 is TGTGCCAGCAGCTTAGGGGCGGGAGGGCGCGACGAGCAGTACTTC.

The chain has TRBV30 and TRBJ1-4; D ambiguous. CDR1 and CDR2 from the germline V gene are GTSNPN and SVGIG (reference sequence). The CDR3 runs 13 residues. V lost 2 bases and J lost 7, with 11 bases in between. The CDR3 sequence: CAWSREPIEKLFF. DNA of the CDR3: TGTGCCTGGAGTCGGGAGCCTATTGAAAAACTGTTTTTT.

The V and J genes are TRBV30 and TRBJ1-2; D is ambiguous. The CDR3 runs to 13 residues. V lost 3 bases and J 8 bases, leaving 16 bases between the germline ends. Germline CDR1 GTSNPN, CDR2 SVGIG (reference sequence). CDR3 in DNA: TGTGCCTGGAGCGAGGACTTTGTCAGGGGCTACACCTTC. Translation gives CAWSEDFVRGYTF.

There are a few counts of this clone. The rearrangement joins TRBV30 to TRBJ2-7, with D uncertain. V lost 3 bases to trimming and J lost 4 bases, with 10 bases between them. In germline, CDR1 is GTSNPN, CDR2 SVGIG (reference sequence). This CDR3 contains 12 residues. The CDR3 region is CAWRTRNYEQYF. The CDR3 DNA sequence: TGTGCCTGGAGAACCAGGAATTACGAGCAGTACTTC.

This clone has only a few counts. This chain links TRBV15 with TRBJ2-2; D remains unclear. The CDR3 length is 13 residues. Germline V gene data show CDR1 as LNHNV and CDR2 as YYDKDF (reference sequence). V lost 5 bases and J 3 bases, leaving 7 bases between the germline ends. The CDR3 region is CATSFVYTGELFF. CDR3 in DNA: TGTGCCACCAGCTTCGTATACACCGGGGAGCTGTTTTTT.

V usage is TRBV3-1 (or the pseudogene TRBV3-2) and J usage is TRBJ1-1; 7 nucleotides agree with TRBD1. Germline CDR1 LGHDT, CDR2 YNNKEL (reference sequence). This CDR3 region has 15 residues. V was clipped by 4 bases and J by 2 bases; unmatched bases: 7. The CDR3 sequence is CASSPWTGDNTEAFF. The CDR3 DNA reads as TGTGCCAGCAGCCCTTGGACAGGCGATAACACTGAAGCTTTCTTT.

V and J are TRBV27 and TRBJ2-1; a weak D match, TRBD2 (6 bases). Germline CDR1 and CDR2: MNHEY and SMNVEV (reference sequence). Trimming removed 7 bases from V and 0 bases from J, with 16 bases in between. The CDR3 spans 16 residues. DNA of the CDR3: TGTGCCAGCAAGGCTCTAGCGTCCGGCTCCTACAATGAGCAGTTCTTC. Translating it yields CASKALASGSYNEQFF.